A single sample gave rise to the 19 T cell receptor beta chains below, sequenced in a study of Ad26.COV2.S vaccination and SARS-CoV-2 variants. Assay used: immunoSEQ multiplex PCR; TCRdb lists only in-frame clones, some missing. The sample includes a few hundred thousand clones, 85% to 90% of them seen just once. Treatment: roughly 18 received Ad26.COV2.S at low or high dose, single or two shots; roughly five received placebo; per-sample allocation not given. Collection of samples fell on day 63 after the first vaccine or placebo injection. This specimen was peripheral blood, taken in a trial of Ad26.COV2.S vaccine versus placebo. The receptor set was obtained from a person between 18 and 60 years old who received the Ad26.COV2.S COVID-19 vaccine or a placebo.

This clone was seen more than once but under ten times. The rearrangement joins TRBV13 to TRBJ1-5; no clear D. This CDR3 has 16 residues. Germline loops: CDR1 PRHDT, CDR2 FYEKMQ (reference sequence). V was trimmed by 0 bases and J by 7 bases, leaving 16 bases between them. The DNA for the CDR3 is TGTGCCAGCAGCTTAGGCTCTTCGCGGCGGGGACAGCCCCAGCATTTT. It codes for CASSLGSSRRGQPQHF.

The rearrangement uses TRBV28 and TRBJ2-1; TRBD2 is a possible D gene (6 bases). V dropped 1 base and J dropped 10 bases, with 11 bases sitting between them. The CDR3 loop spans 13 amino acids. Germline values: CDR1 MDHEN, CDR2 SYDVKM. The DNA for the CDR3 is TGTGCCAGCAGTTTATTGGTGGAGGGGGAGCAGTTCTTC. Translating gives CASSLLVEGEQFF.

The chain combines TRBV5-6 with TRBJ2-1; 12 bases fit TRBD2. Germline trimming cut 4 bases from V and 4 bases from J; bases unmatched to any gene: 6. CDR3 length: 16 residues. The germline CDR1 and CDR2 sequences are SGHDT and YYEEEE. CDR3 in amino acids: CASSRQTSGGYNEQFF. CDR3 in DNA: TGTGCCAGCAGCCGGCAGACTAGCGGGGGATACAATGAGCAGTTCTTC.

This chain links TRBV25-1 with TRBJ2-1; D unclear. Germline V lookup: CDR1 MGHDK, CDR2 SYGVNS. The CDR3 runs to 15 residues. V dropped 0 bases and J dropped 7 bases, with 13 bases sitting between them. For the CDR3, the DNA is TGTGCCAGCAGTGAATATGGGGATCTGGGGAATGAGCAGTTCTTC. It translates to CASSEYGDLGNEQFF.

The rearrangement joins TRBV5-6 to TRBJ2-1; D is undetermined. In germline, CDR1 is SGHDT, CDR2 YYEEEE. CDR3 size: 13 residues. Trimming pared 3 bases from V and 6 bases from J, leaving 10 bases between. For the CDR3, the DNA is TGTGCCAGCAGCTGGATGGGCCCCAATGAGCAGTTCTTC. The encoded protein is CASSWMGPNEQFF.

The rearrangement uses TRBV5-1 and TRBJ1-6; tentatively, D is TRBD1 (5 bases). Germline-derived CDR1 and CDR2 are SGHRS and YFSETQ. Deletions cut 0 bases from V and 0 bases from J, with 13 bases between. This CDR3 region has 18 residues. In DNA form, the CDR3 reads TGCGCCAGCAGCTTGGTTCCGGGGGAAAGCTCCTATAATTCACCCCTCCACTTT. Protein product: CASSLVPGESSYNSPLHF.

The V call is TRBV18, the J call TRBJ2-3, with D perhaps matching TRBD2 (5 bases). The germline V gene encodes CDR1 KGHSH and CDR2 LQKENI. Trimming removed 0 bases at V and 4 bases at J, with 8 bases between. CDR3 length: 14 residues. CDR3 region: CASSPPMRADTQYF. In DNA, the CDR3 is TGTGCCAGCTCACCACCGATGAGGGCAGATACGCAGTATTTT.

The genes are TRBV6-5 and TRBJ2-7; D gene uncertain. V shed 2 bases and J shed 11 bases, with 10 bases lying between them. Looked up from germline, CDR1 is MNHEY and CDR2 is SVGAGI. The CDR3 runs 11 residues. The CDR3 bases are TGTGCCAGCAGTTACGACGGTACGAAGTACTTC. Protein sequence: CASSYDGTKYF.

The CDR3 DNA reads TGTGCCAGCTTGGGGGTTTATGGGGCCGGGGAGCTGTTTTTT. It codes for CASLGVYGAGELFF. The gene calls are TRBV2 and TRBJ2-2; D is possibly TRBD1 or TRBD2 (5 bases each). V was cut by 8 bases and J by 6 bases, with 16 bases left in between. This CDR3 has 14 amino acids. Germline loops: CDR1 SNHLY, CDR2 FYNNEI.

This chain connects TRBV6-6 to TRBJ2-1, with a tentative D call TRBD1 (5 bases). The CDR3 is 14 amino acids. The germline V gene has CDR1 MNHNY and CDR2 SVGAGI (reference sequence). Trimming took 0 bases from V and 8 from J, leaving 11 bases between them. The CDR3 nucleotides read TGTGCCAGCAGTTACTCGCCAGAAGGGGATGAGCAGTTCTTC. Protein: CASSYSPEGDEQFF.

CDR3 bases: TGTGCCAGCAGTCCGGGACAGAGCACAGATACGCAGTATTTT. This gives the protein CASSPGQSTDTQYF. The V and J genes are TRBV6-5 and TRBJ2-3; 7 bases align to TRBD1. The CDR3 loop spans 14 amino acids. Germline-derived CDR1 and CDR2 are MNHEY and SVGAGI. V lost 5 bases to trimming and J lost 0 bases; unmatched junction nucleotides: 2.

The chain combines TRBV7-7 with TRBJ2-6, with D maybe TRBD1 (6 bases). The V and J ends lost 3 bases and 4 bases respectively, with 16 bases between them. The CDR3 extends over 17 amino acids. Germline V gene sequence: CDR1 SSHAT, CDR2 FNYEAQ (reference sequence). The CDR3 region has the DNA TGTGCCAGCAGCTTGGGGACACTGAGGGGAGGGGCCAACGTCCTGACTTTC. Encoded protein: CASSLGTLRGGANVLTF.

This clone has just one count. This chain joins TRBV5-4 and TRBJ2-4, with D possibly TRBD1 on 6 matching bases. The germline V gene encodes CDR1 SGHNT and CDR2 YYREEE (reference sequence). CDR3 length: 14 amino acids. The V end lost 1 base, the J end lost 1 base, and 6 bases lay between the germline ends. The CDR3 DNA sequence: TGTGCCAGCAGCTTGCAGGGGGCCAAAAACATTCAGTACTTC. Protein product: CASSLQGAKNIQYF.

The chain combines TRBV3-1 (or the pseudogene TRBV3-2) with TRBJ1-4; TRBD1 matches 7 bases. The V gene end was trimmed by 5 bases and the J gene end by 5 bases; junction bases not matched to a gene: 2. The germline CDR1 and CDR2 sequences are LGHDT and YNNKEL (reference sequence). The CDR3 contains 13 residues. The CDR3 DNA sequence: TGTGCCAGCAGCAGACAGGGCAATGAAAAACTGTTTTTT. It yields the protein CASSRQGNEKLFF.

The sample holds many counts of this clone. This chain uses TRBV5-1 with TRBJ2-2; maybe TRBD2 (6 bases). Germline-derived CDR1 and CDR2 are SGHRS and YFSETQ. V lost 0 bases, J lost 6 bases, and 27 bases lay in between. This CDR3 has 20 amino acids. CDR3 amino acids: CASSLVFQEGKLGHSGELFF. CDR3 nucleotides: TGCGCCAGCAGCTTGGTATTTCAGGAGGGGAAGTTGGGGCACTCCGGGGAGCTGTTTTTT.

The chain is built from TRBV28 and TRBJ1-3; unclear D gene. Germline CDR1 reads MDHEN; CDR2 reads SYDVKM. Trimming took off 5 bases at V and 4 bases at J, with 12 bases between the two ends. There are 14 residues in the CDR3. CDR3 nucleotide sequence: TGTGCCAGCAGTACAATGGGAGAGGGAAACACCATATATTTT. Residues: CASSTMGEGNTIYF.

This clone showed up just a few times. The chain is built from TRBV4-1 and TRBJ2-7, with D possibly matching TRBD1 (6 bases). Trimming removed 3 bases at V and 0 bases at J, with 12 bases between. CDR1 and CDR2 from the germline V gene are MGHRA and YSYEKL. The CDR3 totals 15 residues. Here the CDR3 DNA reads TGCGCCAGCAGCCACGACAGGAGTTACTCCTACGAGCAGTACTTC. Its translation is CASSHDRSYSYEQYF.

The V and J genes are TRBV7-3 and TRBJ1-1, with TRBD1 matching 7 bases. CDR3 length: 14 amino acids. Trimming removed 5 bases from V and 7 bases from J; junction bases left unmatched: 10. From germline, CDR1 is SGHTA and CDR2 FQGTGA. The CDR3: CASSPGQGEVEAFF. The CDR3 DNA reads TGTGCCAGCAGCCCCGGGCAGGGGGAGGTTGAAGCTTTCTTT.

This chain uses TRBV7-9 with TRBJ2-5, with TRBD1 as a possible D gene (6 bases). Per the germline V gene, CDR1 is SEHNR and CDR2 is FQNEAQ (reference sequence). Trimming took off 5 bases at V and 4 bases at J, with 14 bases between the two ends. The CDR3 is 14 amino acids. Here the CDR3 reads CASSGTRGGETQYF. In nucleotides, the CDR3 is TGTGCCAGCAGCGGTACTAGAGGGGGAGAGACCCAGTACTTC.